Listed below are T cell receptor beta chains from one sample, sequenced in a study of beta chain features in type 1 diabetes. Only in-frame clones appear in the TCRdb table, and some are missing; sequencing was by immunoSEQ multiplex PCR. The table lists roughly 300,000 clones, 9.3% of them singletons. Material for sequencing was central memory CD4+ T cells from blood. The receptors derive from a man aged 25 to 40 with type 1 diabetes. CDR3s include the opening cysteine and the closing phenylalanine or tryptophan. D genes are given only for firm matches. Not every row has a clone size; where given, it reads once, few, many or a size class.

>-|TRBD2|TRBJ2-3|TRBV7-2
TGTGCCAGCAGCTTAACGGGGGGGCCGACAGATACGCAGTATTTT
CASSLTGGPTDTQYF
>-|-|TRBJ2-2|TRBV28
TGTGCCAGCGGGGTAGAGAGCTTCAACACCGGGGAGCTGTTTTTT
CASGVESFNTGELFF
>many|TRBD2|TRBJ2-1|TRBV10-3
TGTGCCATCACCTCGCGGGGGGACAATGAGCAGTTCTTC
CAITSRGDNEQFF
>few|TRBD1|TRBJ2-1|TRBV2
TGTGCCAGCGAAAGGGACAGCTACAATGAGCAGTTCTTC
CASERDSYNEQFF
>few|-|TRBJ1-2|TRBV7-2
TGTGCCAGCAGCTTACGCCTTACCGGCTATGGCTACACCTTC
CASSLRLTGYGYTF
>few|-|TRBJ1-6|TRBV25-1
TGTGCCAGCAGTGGCACAGGGTACTCACCCCTCCACTTT
CASSGTGYSPLHF
>few|-|TRBJ2-5|TRBV7-2
TGTGCCAGCAGCGCCCCCGGGGAAGAGACCCAGTACTTC
CASSAPGEETQYF
>-|TRBD1|TRBJ1-3|TRBV9
TGTGCCAGCAGCCCGGGGACAGTGGCGGACACCATATATTTT
CASSPGTVADTIYF
>few|-|TRBJ2-5|TRBV7-2
TGTGCCAGCAGCTTAGGAGCGGTGCAAGAGACCCAGTACTTC
CASSLGAVQETQYF
>many|TRBD1|TRBJ1-4|TRBV10-1
TGCGCCAGCAGTGACACAGGGGAGGGACTGTTTTTT
CASSDTGEGLFF
>few|TRBD1|TRBJ1-5|TRBV11-2
TGTGCCAGCAGCTTAGATTCGGACAGGGGAAATCAGCCCCAGCATTTT
CASSLDSDRGNQPQHF
>-|TRBD1|TRBJ1-2|TRBV28
TGTGCCAGCAGCGCCGGGACAGCTGGGGGCTACACCTTC
CASSAGTAGGYTF
>few|-|TRBJ2-7|TRBV28
TGTGCCATCGATCCCGCAGAGTACGAGCAGTACTTC
CAIDPAEYEQYF
>many|TRBD1|TRBJ2-7|TRBV18
TGTGCCAGCTCACCGGGACAGGAGGCCTCCTACGAGCAGTACTTC
CASSPGQEASYEQYF
>few|TRBD1|TRBJ1-5|TRBV6-1
TGTGCCAGCGCAGGGGGCAATAGCAATCAGCCCCAGCATTTT
CASAGGNSNQPQHF
>-|-|TRBJ2-5|TRBV5-4
TGTGCCAGCAGCTTGTCTGGCAGTTCAGAAGAGACCCAGTACTTC
CASSLSGSSEETQYF
>-|-|TRBJ1-2|TRBV7-2
TGTGCCAGCAGCTTAGCGGACCCAACGGGTGGCTACACCTTC
CASSLADPTGGYTF
>many|-|TRBJ2-3|TRBV7-9
TGTGCCAGCAGCTCTGTAGGGAGGGATACGCAGTATTTT
CASSSVGRDTQYF
>few|TRBD1|TRBJ2-2|TRBV19
TGTGCCAGTAGCCGCCCCCCGGGACAGGGGAACACCGGGGAGCTGTTTTTT
CASSRPPGQGNTGELFF
>few|-|TRBJ1-3|TRBV5-1
TGCGCCAGCAGCGTCGATGGAAACACCATATATTTT
CASSVDGNTIYF
>many|-|TRBJ2-7|TRBV6-5
TGTGCCAGCCAAGTGGACTACGGGCTTAGGCAGTACTTC
CASQVDYGLRQYF
>-|-|TRBJ2-5|TRBV7-7
TGTGCCAGCAGCTCAGGTGGCAGGGGGGGAGAGACCCAGTACTTC
CASSSGGRGGETQYF
>-|-|TRBJ2-2|TRBV5-1
TGCGCCAGCAGCCCGGGGATGGACCCTCTCTACACCGGGGAGCTGTTTTTT
CASSPGMDPLYTGELFF
>few|TRBD1|TRBJ2-7|TRBV28
TGTGCCAGCAGCCTCCTGGACAGGGCCATCTCCTACGAGCAGTACTTC
CASSLLDRAISYEQYF
>-|-|TRBJ2-4|TRBV7-2
TGTGCCAGCAGCTTACTAGCTGCGGGGGCCAAAAACATTCAGTACTTC
CASSLLAAGAKNIQYF
>-|TRBD2|TRBJ2-3|TRBV7-2
TGTGCCAGCAGCATGACTAGCGGGGGGACAGATACGCAGTATTTT
CASSMTSGGTDTQYF
>few|-|TRBJ1-2|TRBV4-3
TGCGCCAGCAGCCAAGATAAAATAGCAGGAGGCTACACCTTC
CASSQDKIAGGYTF
>-|-|TRBJ1-6|TRBV10-2
TGCGCCAGCAGTGAGGTTGTCCCCAATTCACCCCTCCACTTT
CASSEVVPNSPLHF
>few|TRBD2|TRBJ2-3|TRBV5-4
TGTGCCAGCAGCCTAGAGCGGGGGGGCACCGGAGATACGCAGTATTTT
CASSLERGGTGDTQYF
>few|TRBD2|TRBJ2-3|TRBV9
TGTGCCAGCAGCTCCCGTGGAGCGGGGGGGCGCACAGATACGCAGTATTTT
CASSSRGAGGRTDTQYF
>few|-|TRBJ2-7|TRBV27
TGTGCCAGCAGTCACCAGGGTCTTCAGCAGTACTTC
CASSHQGLQQYF
>few|TRBD1|TRBJ2-7|TRBV14
TGTGCCAGCAGCCGGGTCCGGGACAGGGGGCTCGAGCAGTACTTC
CASSRVRDRGLEQYF
>few|-|TRBJ2-3|TRBV7-2
TGTGCCAGCAGCTTAGGCCCTAGCCTCACAGATACGCAGTATTTT
CASSLGPSLTDTQYF
>-|TRBD2|TRBJ2-1|TRBV6-5
TGTGCCAGCAGTTACGGGACTAGCGGGGAAAAGTTCTTC
CASSYGTSGEKFF
>few|-|TRBJ1-2|TRBV27
TGTGCCAGCAGTTTAGGGGTCCGGCGGGGTGGCTACACCTTC
CASSLGVRRGGYTF
>-|-|TRBJ1-1|TRBV5-1
TGCGCCAGCAGTGAAGGGGCGAACACTGAAGCTTTCTTT
CASSEGANTEAFF
>-|-|TRBJ2-5|TRBV29-1
TGCAGCGTTGTCGCCCAGGGCCAAGAGACCCAGTACTTC
CSVVAQGQETQYF
>-|-|TRBJ2-7|TRBV6-5
TGTGCCAGCTCGAGCACAGCCCAGTCGGACGAGCAGTACTTC
CASSSTAQSDEQYF
>few|TRBD1|TRBJ2-3|TRBV7-9
TGTGCCAGCAGCTTAGCCCCCGGGACAGGGGTTACAGATACGCAGTATTTT
CASSLAPGTGVTDTQYF
>few|-|TRBJ1-1|TRBV19
TGTGCCAGTAGGACCGCTTGGGGGAACACTGAAGCTTTCTTT
CASRTAWGNTEAFF
>many|-|TRBJ1-2|TRBV2
TGTGCCAGCAGCTCGACAGGTGCCGGTGGCTACACCTTC
CASSSTGAGGYTF
>few|-|TRBJ2-2|TRBV15
TGTGCCACCAGCAGGGACACCGGGGAGCTGTTTTTT
CATSRDTGELFF
>few|-|TRBJ2-3|TRBV5-5
TGTGCCAGCAGCTTGGACAGGGCCAGGGAGGCAGATACGCAGTATTTT
CASSLDRAREADTQYF
>few|-|TRBJ1-3|TRBV7-9
TGTGCCAGCAGCTTAGACTCCTCTGGAAACACCATATATTTT
CASSLDSSGNTIYF
>-|TRBD2|TRBJ2-1|TRBV4-2
TGTGCCAGCAGCCAGTCGGGCGGGGGGGCTTCTAGTCTCAATGAGCAGTTCTTC
CASSQSGGGASSLNEQFF
>few|-|TRBJ2-7|TRBV2
TGTGCCAGCTTGGCAGGGATCAGCCACGAGCAGTACTTC
CASLAGISHEQYF
>many|TRBD2|TRBJ2-4|TRBV18
TGTGCCAGCTCACCACCGGGGGGGGAGCGGGCCAAAAACATTCAGTACTTC
CASSPPGGERAKNIQYF
>-|-|TRBJ1-2|TRBV7-2
TGTGCCAGCAGCTTAGTTAGTCGTGGCTACACCTTC
CASSLVSRGYTF
>medium-sized|-|TRBJ2-4|TRBV7-9
TGTGCCAGCTCCTCCGGGATCGGGATTCGGTACTTC
CASSSGIGIRYF
>-|-|TRBJ1-2|TRBV6-5
TGTGCCAGCAATCGGGACGGAAATAACTATGGCTACACCTTC
CASNRDGNNYGYTF
>few|-|TRBJ2-4|TRBV6-1
TGTGCCAGCAGAGCCGCCTGGGGGCGGGACATTCAGTACTTC
CASRAAWGRDIQYF
>-|TRBD1|TRBJ1-6|TRBV10-2
TGCGCCAGCAGTGAGAGGGACAGGCATAATTCACCCCTCCACTTT
CASSERDRHNSPLHF
>-|-|TRBJ2-7|TRBV10-1
TGCGCCAGCAGTGCCCACTCGAGGGGGGAGCAGTACTTC
CASSAHSRGEQYF
>few|TRBD1|TRBJ1-3|TRBV11-2
TGTGCCAGCAGCCCCAGACAGGGGGCAGGAGGAAACACCATATATTTT
CASSPRQGAGGNTIYF
>-|-|TRBJ2-1|TRBV4-3
TGCGCCAGCAGCCAAGATCGGGGAGGATGGGGAAATGAGCAGTTCTTC
CASSQDRGGWGNEQFF
>-|-|TRBJ2-7|TRBV5-4
TGTGCCAGCAGCTTGGGGTCAGGGGATAGCTACGAGCAGTACTTC
CASSLGSGDSYEQYF
>many|-|TRBJ1-2|TRBV4-3
TGCGCCAGCAGCCAAGAGTCAGGGAATATTAACTATGGCTACACCTTC
CASSQESGNINYGYTF
>-|TRBD2|TRBJ2-1|TRBV2
TGTGCCAGGGTAAAGGGACTAGCGGGGGGGAGAACCCCACTCGGCAATGAGCAGTTCTTC
CARVKGLAGGRTPLGNEQFF
>few|-|TRBJ2-5|TRBV2
TGTGCCAGCAGTGTCGGAGCGGGTCAAGAGACCCAGTACTTC
CASSVGAGQETQYF